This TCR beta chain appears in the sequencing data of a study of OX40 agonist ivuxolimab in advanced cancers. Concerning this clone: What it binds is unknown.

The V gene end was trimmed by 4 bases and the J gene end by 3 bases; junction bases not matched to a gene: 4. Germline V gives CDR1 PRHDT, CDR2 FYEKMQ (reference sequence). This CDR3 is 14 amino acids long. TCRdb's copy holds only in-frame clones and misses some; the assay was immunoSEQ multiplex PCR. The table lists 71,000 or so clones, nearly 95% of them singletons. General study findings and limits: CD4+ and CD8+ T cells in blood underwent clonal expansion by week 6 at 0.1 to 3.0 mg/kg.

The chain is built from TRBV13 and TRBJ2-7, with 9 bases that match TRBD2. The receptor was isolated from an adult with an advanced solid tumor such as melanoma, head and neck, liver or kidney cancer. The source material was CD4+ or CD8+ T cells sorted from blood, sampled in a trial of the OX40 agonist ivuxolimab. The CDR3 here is CASSSGLANYEQYF. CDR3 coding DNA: TGTGCCAGCAGCTCTGGACTAGCGAACTACGAGCAGTACTTC.